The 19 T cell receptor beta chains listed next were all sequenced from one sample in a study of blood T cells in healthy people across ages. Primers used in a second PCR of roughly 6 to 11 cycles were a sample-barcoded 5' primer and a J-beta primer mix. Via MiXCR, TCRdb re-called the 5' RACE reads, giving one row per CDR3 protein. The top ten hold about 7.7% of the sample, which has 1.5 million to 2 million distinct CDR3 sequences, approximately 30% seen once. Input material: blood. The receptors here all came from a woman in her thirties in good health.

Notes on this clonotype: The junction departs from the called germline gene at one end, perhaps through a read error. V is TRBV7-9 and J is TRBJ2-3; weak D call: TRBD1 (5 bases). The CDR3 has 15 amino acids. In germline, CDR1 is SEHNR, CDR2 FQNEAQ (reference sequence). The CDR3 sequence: CASSFRQPDTDTRYF. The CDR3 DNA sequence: TGTGCCAGCAGCTTTCGACAGCCGGACACAGATACGCGGTATTTT. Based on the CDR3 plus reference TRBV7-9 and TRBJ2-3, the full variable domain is DTGVSQNPRHKITKRGQNVTFRCDPISEHNRLYWYRQTLGQGPEFLTYFQNEAQLEKSRLLSDRFSAERPKGSFSTLEIQRTEQGDSAMYLCASSFRQPDTDTRYFGPGTRLTVL.

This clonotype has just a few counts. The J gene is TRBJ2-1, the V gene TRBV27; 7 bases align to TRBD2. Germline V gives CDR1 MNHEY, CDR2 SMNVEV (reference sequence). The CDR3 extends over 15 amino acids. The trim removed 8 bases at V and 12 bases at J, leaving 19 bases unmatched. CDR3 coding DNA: TGTGCCAGCCAAAGAACTAGCGAGGTTCAGTATGGGCAGTTCTTC. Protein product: CASQRTSEVQYGQFF.

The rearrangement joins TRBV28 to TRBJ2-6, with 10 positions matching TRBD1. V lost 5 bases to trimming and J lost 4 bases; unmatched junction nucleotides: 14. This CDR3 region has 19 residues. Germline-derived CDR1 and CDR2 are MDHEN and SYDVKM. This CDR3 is CASSVARDRGSRGANVLTF. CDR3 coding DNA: TGTGCCAGCAGTGTCGCCCGGGACAGGGGATCGAGAGGGGCCAACGTCCTGACTTTC. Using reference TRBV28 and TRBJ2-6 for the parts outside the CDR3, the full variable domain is DVKVTQSSRYLVKRTGEKVFLECVQDMDHENMFWYRQDPGLGLRLIYFSYDVKMKEKGDIPEGYSVSREKKERFSLILESASTNQTSMYLCASSVARDRGSRGANVLTFGAGSRLTVL.

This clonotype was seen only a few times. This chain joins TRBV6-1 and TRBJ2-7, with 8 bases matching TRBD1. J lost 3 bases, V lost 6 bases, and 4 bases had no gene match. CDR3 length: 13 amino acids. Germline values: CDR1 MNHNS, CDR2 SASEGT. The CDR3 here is CASRTGVIYEQYF. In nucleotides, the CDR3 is TGTGCCAGCAGGACAGGGGTTATCTACGAGCAGTACTTC.

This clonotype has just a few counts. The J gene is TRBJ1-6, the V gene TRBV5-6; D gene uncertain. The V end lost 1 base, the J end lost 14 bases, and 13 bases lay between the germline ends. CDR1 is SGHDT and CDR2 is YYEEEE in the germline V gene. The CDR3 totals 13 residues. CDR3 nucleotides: TGTGCCAGCAGCTTGTGGGCTGTTAGGGCCCTCCACTTT. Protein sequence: CASSLWAVRALHF.

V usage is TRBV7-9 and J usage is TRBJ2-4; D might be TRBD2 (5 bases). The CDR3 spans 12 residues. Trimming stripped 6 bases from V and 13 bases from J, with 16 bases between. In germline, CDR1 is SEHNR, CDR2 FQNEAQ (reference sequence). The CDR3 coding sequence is TGTGCCAGCAGATCTGGGGAGCTTGAGCAGTACTTC. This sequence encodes CASRSGELEQYF.

As DNA, the CDR3 is TGTGCCACCAGCAGAGACGCGCTGGGGCGAAACACCGGGGAGCTGTTTTTT. Its protein product is CATSRDALGRNTGELFF. The chain employs TRBV15 and TRBJ2-2; D is possibly TRBD1 (5 bases). The CDR3 extends over 17 amino acids. Germline V gene data show CDR1 as LNHNV and CDR2 as YYDKDF (reference sequence). The V and J ends lost 0 bases and 2 bases respectively, with 13 bases between them.

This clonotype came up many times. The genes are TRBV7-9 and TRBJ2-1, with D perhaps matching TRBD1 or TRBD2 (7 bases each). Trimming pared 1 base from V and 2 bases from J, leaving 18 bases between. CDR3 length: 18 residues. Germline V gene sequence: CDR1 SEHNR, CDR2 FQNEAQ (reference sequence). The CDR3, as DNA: TGTGCCAGCAGCTTAGAGGGGGGGCTGACAGGGCCCTACAATGAGCAGTTCTTC. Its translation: CASSLEGGLTGPYNEQFF.

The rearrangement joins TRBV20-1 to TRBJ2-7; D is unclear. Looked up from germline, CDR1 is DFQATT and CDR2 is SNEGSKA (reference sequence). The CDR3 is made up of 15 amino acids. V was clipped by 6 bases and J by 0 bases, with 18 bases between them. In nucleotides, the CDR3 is TGCAGTGCCAACCCTCAGCGCCAGAGCTCCTACGAGCAGTACGTC. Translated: CSANPQRQSSYEQYV.

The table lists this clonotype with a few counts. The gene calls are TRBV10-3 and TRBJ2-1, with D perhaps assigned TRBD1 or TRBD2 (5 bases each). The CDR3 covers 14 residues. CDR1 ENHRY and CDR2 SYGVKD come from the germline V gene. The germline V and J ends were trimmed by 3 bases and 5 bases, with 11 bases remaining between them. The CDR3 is CAISDTGTDNEQFF. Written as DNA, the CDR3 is TGTGCCATCAGTGATACCGGGACCGACAATGAGCAGTTCTTC.

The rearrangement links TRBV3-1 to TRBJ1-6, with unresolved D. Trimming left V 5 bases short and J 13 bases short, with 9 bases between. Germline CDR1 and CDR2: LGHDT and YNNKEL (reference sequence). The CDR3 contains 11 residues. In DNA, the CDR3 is TGTGCCAGCAGCGGGGAGGGCCCCCTCCACTTT. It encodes CASSGEGPLHF.

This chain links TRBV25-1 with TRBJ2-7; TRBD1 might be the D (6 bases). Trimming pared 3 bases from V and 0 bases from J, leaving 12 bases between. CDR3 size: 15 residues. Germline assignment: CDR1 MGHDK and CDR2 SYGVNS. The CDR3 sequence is CASSDPDRSSYEQYF. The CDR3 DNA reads TGTGCCAGCAGTGATCCTGACAGGAGCTCCTACGAGCAGTACTTC.

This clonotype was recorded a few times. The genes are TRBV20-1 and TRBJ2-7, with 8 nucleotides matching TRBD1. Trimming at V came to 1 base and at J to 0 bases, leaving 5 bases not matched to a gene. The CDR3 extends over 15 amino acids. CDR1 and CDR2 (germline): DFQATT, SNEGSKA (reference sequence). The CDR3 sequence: CSARGGTGASYEQYF. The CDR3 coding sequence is TGCAGTGCTAGAGGCGGGACAGGCGCCTCCTACGAGCAGTACTTC.

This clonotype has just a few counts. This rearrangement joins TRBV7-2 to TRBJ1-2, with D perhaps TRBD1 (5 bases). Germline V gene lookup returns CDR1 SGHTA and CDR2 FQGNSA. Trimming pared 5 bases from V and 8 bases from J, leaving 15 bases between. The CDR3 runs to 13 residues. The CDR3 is CASSPWEGEGYTF. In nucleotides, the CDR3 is TGTGCCAGCAGCCCATGGGAAGGGGAAGGCTACACCTTC.

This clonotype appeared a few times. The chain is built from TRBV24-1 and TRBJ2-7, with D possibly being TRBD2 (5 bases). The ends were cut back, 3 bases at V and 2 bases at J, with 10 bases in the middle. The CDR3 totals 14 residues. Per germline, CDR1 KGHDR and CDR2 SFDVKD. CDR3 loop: CATSDTRAAYEQYF. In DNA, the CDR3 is TGTGCCACCAGTGATACGCGGGCCGCCTACGAGCAGTACTTC.

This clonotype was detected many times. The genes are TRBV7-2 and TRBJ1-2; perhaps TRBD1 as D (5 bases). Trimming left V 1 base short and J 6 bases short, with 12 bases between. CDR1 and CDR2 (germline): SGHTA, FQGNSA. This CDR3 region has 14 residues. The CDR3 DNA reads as TGTGCCAGCAGCTTAGGGGGCCTGGGGGATGGCTACACCTTC. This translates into CASSLGGLGDGYTF. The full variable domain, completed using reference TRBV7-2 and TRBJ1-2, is GAGVSQSPSNKVTEKGKDVELRCDPISGHTALYWYRQSLGQGLEFLIYFQGNSAPDKSGLPSDRFSAERTGGSVSTLTIQRTQQEDSAVYLCASSLGGLGDGYTFGSGTRLTVV.

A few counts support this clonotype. CDR3 in DNA: TGTGCCAGCAGCGTAGGCTGGGGGGGGGGAACCTACGAGCAGTACTTC. Translation gives CASSVGWGGGTYEQYF. The V and J genes are TRBV7-2 and TRBJ2-7, with 7 bases identical to TRBD2. CDR1 SGHTA and CDR2 FQGNSA come from the germline V gene. V lost 5 bases, J lost 2 bases, and 12 bases stayed unmatched. This CDR3 comprises 16 residues.

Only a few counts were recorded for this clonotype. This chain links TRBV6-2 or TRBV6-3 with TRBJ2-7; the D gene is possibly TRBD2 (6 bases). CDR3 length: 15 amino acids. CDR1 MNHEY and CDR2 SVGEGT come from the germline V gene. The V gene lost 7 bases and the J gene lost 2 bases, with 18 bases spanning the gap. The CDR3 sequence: CASTTTSSYTYEQYF. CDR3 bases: TGTGCCAGCACGACCACTAGCTCGTACACCTACGAGCAGTACTTC.

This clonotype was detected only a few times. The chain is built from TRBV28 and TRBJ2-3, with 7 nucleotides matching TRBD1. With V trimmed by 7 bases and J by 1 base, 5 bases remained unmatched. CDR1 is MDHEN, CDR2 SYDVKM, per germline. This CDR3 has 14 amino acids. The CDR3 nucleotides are TGTGCCAGCAAGTGGACAGGCCGCACAGATACGCAGTATTTT. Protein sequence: CASKWTGRTDTQYF.